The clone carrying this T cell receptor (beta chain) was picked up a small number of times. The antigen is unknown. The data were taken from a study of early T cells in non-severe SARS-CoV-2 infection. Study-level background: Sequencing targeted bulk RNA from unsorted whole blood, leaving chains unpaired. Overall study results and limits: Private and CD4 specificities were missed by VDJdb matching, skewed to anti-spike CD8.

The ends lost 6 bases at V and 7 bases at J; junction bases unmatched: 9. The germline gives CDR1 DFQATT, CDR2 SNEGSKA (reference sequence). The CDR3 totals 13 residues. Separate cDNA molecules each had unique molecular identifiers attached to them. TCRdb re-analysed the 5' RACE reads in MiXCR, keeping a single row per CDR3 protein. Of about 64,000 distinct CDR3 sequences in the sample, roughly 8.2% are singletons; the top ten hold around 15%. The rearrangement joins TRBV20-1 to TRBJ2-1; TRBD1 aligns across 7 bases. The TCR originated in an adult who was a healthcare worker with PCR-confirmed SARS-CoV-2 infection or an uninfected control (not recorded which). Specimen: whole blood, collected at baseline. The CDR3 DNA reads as TGCAGTGCCGAAACAGGGGTTGGGAATGAGCAGTTCTTC. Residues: CSAETGVGNEQFF.